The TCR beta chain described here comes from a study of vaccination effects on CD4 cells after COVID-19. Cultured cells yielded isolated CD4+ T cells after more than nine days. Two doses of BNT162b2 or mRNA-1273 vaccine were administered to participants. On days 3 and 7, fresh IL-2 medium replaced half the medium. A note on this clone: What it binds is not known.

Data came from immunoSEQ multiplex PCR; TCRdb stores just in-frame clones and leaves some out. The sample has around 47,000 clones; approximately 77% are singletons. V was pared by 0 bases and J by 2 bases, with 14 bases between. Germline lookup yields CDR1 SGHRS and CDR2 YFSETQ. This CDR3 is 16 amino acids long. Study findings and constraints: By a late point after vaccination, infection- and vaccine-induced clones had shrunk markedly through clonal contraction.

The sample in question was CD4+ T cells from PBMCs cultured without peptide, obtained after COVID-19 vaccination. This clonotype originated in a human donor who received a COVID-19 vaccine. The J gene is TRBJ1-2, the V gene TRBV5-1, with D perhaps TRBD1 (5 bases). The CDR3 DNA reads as TGCGCCAGCAGCTTGGAGGGAGGGGCCCTCAACTATGGCTACACCTTC. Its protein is CASSLEGGALNYGYTF.